A single sample gave rise to the 29 T cell receptor beta chains below, sequenced in a study of T cells in Graves' hyperthyroidism and ophthalmopathy. The investigators amplified TCR beta CDR3 regions from RNA transcripts. During a first-round RT-PCR of the TCR CDR3, the HTBI primer set was used. TCRdb reprocessed the multiplex PCR reads with MiXCR, giving one entry per CDR3 protein. There are a few hundred thousand distinct CDR3 sequences in the sample; around 15% occur only once, and around 3.5% lies in the top ten. Material for sequencing was blood. These receptors originate from a woman aged 40 to 49 with Graves' ophthalmopathy.

Only a few counts were recorded for this clonotype. CDR3 sequence: CASSYAGGGRGYEQYF. CDR3 bases: TGTGCCAGCAGTTACGCTGGGGGAGGACGGGGCTACGAGCAGTACTTC. The rearrangement links TRBV6-5 to TRBJ2-7; the D gene is possibly TRBD2 (6 bases). The CDR3 contains 16 residues. Trimming shortened V by 2 bases and J by 3 bases, and 17 bases separated the two germline ends. Germline V CDR1 and CDR2: MNHEY, SVGAGI.

The sample holds many counts of this clonotype. CDR3 DNA sequence: TGTGCCAGCAGCCCTTGGGAAGCGCTTAACGGCTACACCTTC. It codes for CASSPWEALNGYTF. The chain joins TRBV28 to TRBJ1-2; D not resolved. The ends were cut back, 6 bases at V and 8 bases at J, with 19 bases in the middle. CDR3 length: 14 residues. Germline V CDR1 and CDR2: MDHEN, SYDVKM.

This clonotype was found many times. The rearrangement joins TRBV5-1 to TRBJ2-1; perhaps TRBD2 as D (6 bases). The germline CDR1 and CDR2 sequences are SGHRS and YFSETQ. The CDR3 has 15 amino acids. Trimming took 0 bases from V and 8 from J, leaving 15 bases between them. The CDR3 loop reads CASSLVPERGYEQFF. DNA for the CDR3: TGCGCCAGCAGCTTGGTTCCGGAACGGGGGTATGAGCAGTTCTTC.

This clonotype was seen only a few times. The chain combines TRBV20-1 with TRBJ2-3; 14 positions match TRBD2. V shed 6 bases, J shed 6 bases, and the junction held 8 bases outside the gene matches. CDR1 is DFQATT and CDR2 is SNEGSKA in the germline V gene (reference sequence). This CDR3 spans 15 amino acids. CDR3 residues: CSARLAGGPGDTQYF. In DNA, the CDR3 is TGCAGTGCCCGACTAGCGGGGGGGCCTGGGGATACGCAGTATTTT.

There are many counts of this clonotype. The genes are TRBV2 and TRBJ2-3; TRBD2 agrees at 9 bases. Germline-derived CDR1 and CDR2 are SNHLY and FYNNEI. V dropped 5 bases and J dropped 2; count of bases not matched to a gene: 5. The CDR3 consists of 15 residues. For the CDR3, the DNA is TGTGCCAGCAGTATTCTAGCGGGGAACACAGATACGCAGTATTTT. Translated: CASSILAGNTDTQYF.

The rearrangement links TRBV24-1 to TRBJ1-3, with D uncertain. The germline V gene encodes CDR1 KGHDR and CDR2 SFDVKD. The CDR3 consists of 12 residues. The V end was cut by 5 bases, the J end by 3 bases, with 4 bases between. The CDR3 reads CATSVDGNTIYF. CDR3 sequence (DNA): TGTGCCACCAGTGTTGATGGAAACACCATATATTTT.

This clonotype was seen repeatedly, ten times or more. The gene calls are TRBV18 and TRBJ2-3; 7 bases match TRBD2. CDR1 and CDR2 from the germline V gene are KGHSH and LQKENI. The CDR3 runs 14 residues. V lost 3 bases to trimming and J lost 3 bases; unmatched junction nucleotides: 3. The CDR3 region is CASSPGGATDTQYF. The CDR3 nucleotides are TGTGCCAGCTCACCGGGAGGGGCTACAGATACGCAGTATTTT.

Ten or more counts support this clonotype. This chain uses TRBV6-1 with TRBJ2-5; perhaps TRBD1 as D (5 bases). The CDR3 extends over 15 amino acids. Germline V gene data show CDR1 as MNHNS and CDR2 as SASEGT. V was clipped by 5 bases and J by 5 bases, with 18 bases between them. The CDR3 DNA reads as TGTGCCAGCAGTTTCCGCTGGGGCTTAGGGGAGACCCAGTACTTC. Its protein product is CASSFRWGLGETQYF.

A few counts support this clonotype. This chain joins TRBV3-1 and TRBJ1-5; 11 positions agree with TRBD1. V was clipped by 1 base and J by 6 bases; unmatched bases: 2. CDR3 length: 15 amino acids. Germline V CDR1 and CDR2: LGHDT, YNNKEL (reference sequence). The CDR3 bases are TGTGCCAGCAGCCAAGGGACAGGGGGCAGTCAGCCCCAGCATTTT. It translates to CASSQGTGGSQPQHF.

The chain joins TRBV9 to TRBJ2-3; the D gene is possibly TRBD2 (7 bases). Germline V CDR1 and CDR2: SGDLS, YYNGEE. Deletions cut 2 bases from V and 5 bases from J, with 18 bases between. The CDR3 is made up of 16 amino acids. CDR3 DNA sequence: TGTGCCAGCAGCGTCTACCCAGGGGCGGGGGAAGATACGCAGTATTTT. This codes for CASSVYPGAGEDTQYF.

This clonotype was observed many times. The V gene is TRBV20-1, the J gene TRBJ1-4, with TRBD1 matching over 9 bases. Germline trimming cut 6 bases from V and 3 bases from J; bases unmatched to any gene: 2. The CDR3 loop spans 13 amino acids. The germline CDR1 and CDR2 sequences are DFQATT and SNEGSKA (reference sequence). CDR3 loop: CSARQGANEKLFF. CDR3 nucleotides: TGCAGTGCCCGACAGGGGGCTAATGAAAAACTGTTTTTT.

This clonotype was seen once. The chain uses TRBV25-1 and TRBJ1-2; weak D call: TRBD1 (6 bases). The length of the CDR3 is 12 residues. The V and J ends lost 9 bases and 6 bases respectively, with 14 bases between them. The germline gives CDR1 MGHDK, CDR2 SYGVNS. The DNA for the CDR3 is TGTGCCAGTTCCGGGACAACTGATGGCTACACCTTC. Residues: CASSGTTDGYTF.

This clonotype was detected ten times or more. V is TRBV11-2 and J is TRBJ2-5; D remains unclear. Germline V gene data show CDR1 as SGHAT and CDR2 as FQNNGV. The CDR3 spans 14 residues. The V and J ends lost 5 bases and 3 bases respectively, with 13 bases between them. The CDR3 here is CASSPPGPKETQYF. The CDR3 nucleotides read TGTGCCAGCAGCCCCCCCGGGCCGAAAGAGACCCAGTACTTC. Combining the CDR3 with reference TRBV11-2 and TRBJ2-5 gives the whole variable domain EAGVAQSPRYKIIEKRQSVAFWCNPISGHATLYWYQQILGQGPKLLIQFQNNGVVDDSQLPKDRFSAERLKGVDSTLKIQPAKLEDSAVYLCASSPPGPKETQYFGPGTRLLVL.

This sequence joins TRBV9 and TRBJ2-2; no firm D call. Germline CDR1 SGDLS, CDR2 YYNGEE. V was shortened by 0 bases and J by 0 bases, with 9 bases between the two germline ends. CDR3 size: 16 residues. The CDR3 bases are TGTGCCAGCAGCGTAGGTGTTTTGCCGAACACCGGGGAGCTGTTTTTT. Residues: CASSVGVLPNTGELFF.

This clonotype was detected a few times. The rearrangement links TRBV7-9 to TRBJ1-2; the D gene is possibly TRBD1 (5 bases). CDR3 size: 17 residues. The germline V and J ends were trimmed by 2 bases and 5 bases, with 21 bases remaining between them. Germline V gives CDR1 SEHNR, CDR2 FQNEAQ (reference sequence). CDR3 in DNA: TGTGCCAGCAGCTTAACCCCGGGACGACGCCCTTCTTATGGCTACACCTTC. It is translated as CASSLTPGRRPSYGYTF.

The chain recombines TRBV20-1 with TRBJ2-1; 10 bases agree with TRBD2. The CDR3 is 18 amino acids. Germline CDR1 is DFQATT and CDR2 is SNEGSKA (reference sequence). Trimming at V came to 5 bases and at J to 0 bases, leaving 13 bases not matched to a gene. CDR3 bases: TGCAGTGCTGCCCTCGGCACTAGCGGGGCCAGCTCCTACAATGAGCAGTTCTTC. This translates into CSAALGTSGASSYNEQFF.

This clonotype was picked up many times. The chain uses TRBV28 and TRBJ2-5; 7 bases match TRBD2. Germline CDR1 MDHEN, CDR2 SYDVKM. The CDR3 consists of 15 residues. V lost 2 bases and J lost 0; bases outside the gene matches: 3. This CDR3 is CASSLVSGYQETQYF. The CDR3, as DNA: TGTGCCAGCAGTTTAGTTAGCGGGTACCAAGAGACCCAGTACTTC.

This clonotype was picked up many times. The junction departs from the called germline gene at one end, perhaps through a read error. The rearrangement links TRBV28 to TRBJ1-2; D is ambiguous. From germline, CDR1 is MDHEN and CDR2 SYDVKM. The CDR3 is 13 residues long. This CDR3 reads CASSLTGGYGYTF. Here the CDR3 DNA reads TGCGCCAGCAGCTTGACGGGCGGCTATGGCTACACCTTC.

Points on this clonotype: A much more abundant neighbour one base away suggests this may be a read error. This chain links TRBV28 with TRBJ1-5, with D uncertain. CDR1 and CDR2 (germline): MDHEN, SYDVKM. This CDR3 contains 12 residues. Deletions cut 7 bases from V and 4 bases from J, with 8 bases between. The CDR3 DNA reads as TGTGCCAGCACCCTGGCTAATCAGCCCCAGCATTTT. As protein: CASTLANQPQHF.

In its sample, this clonotype was seen many times. The chain combines TRBV2 with TRBJ2-4; tentative D call: TRBD2 (5 bases). CDR1 and CDR2 (germline): SNHLY, FYNNEI. With 8 bases removed from V and 0 bases from J, the gap between germline ends came to 17 bases. The CDR3 runs to 16 residues. CDR3 loop: CASGLELDLAKNIQYF. The CDR3 DNA sequence: TGTGCCAGCGGACTCGAACTAGATCTAGCCAAAAACATTCAGTACTTC.

This clonotype came up many times. This chain links TRBV7-8 with TRBJ1-5; tentative D call: TRBD1 (6 bases). Trimming took off 5 bases at V and 10 bases at J, with 15 bases between the two ends. There are 13 residues in the CDR3. CDR1 and CDR2 from the germline V gene are SGHVS and FQNEAQ. CDR3 sequence reads: CASSQTSRGPQHF. DNA for the CDR3: TGTGCCAGCAGCCAGACAAGCAGGGGACCCCAGCATTTT.

This clonotype was picked up many times. The chain links TRBV3-1 to TRBJ2-1, with TRBD2 matching over 12 bases. There are 15 residues in the CDR3. The junction had 5 bases not matched to a gene; V was cut back by 5 bases and J by 6 bases. Germline-derived CDR1 and CDR2 are LGHDT and YNNKEL (reference sequence). In DNA form, the CDR3 reads TGTGCCAGCAGCGAGACTAGCGGGGGACTCAATGAGCAGTTCTTC. This sequence encodes CASSETSGGLNEQFF.

This clonotype has ten or more counts. The rearrangement uses TRBV12-3 or TRBV12-4 and TRBJ1-6; TRBD1 matches 7 bases. V lost 5 bases to trimming and J lost 7 bases; unmatched junction nucleotides: 11. The CDR3 runs 16 residues. The CDR3 DNA reads TGTGCCAGCAGTCCCCGGACAGGTGGTTTGAATTCACCCCTCCACTTT. Translating it yields CASSPRTGGLNSPLHF.

The chain joins TRBV30 to TRBJ2-5; 13 bases are a match to TRBD2. This CDR3 has 15 residues. The germline CDR1 and CDR2 sequences are GTSNPN and SVGIG (reference sequence). V dropped 2 bases and J dropped 2; count of bases not matched to a gene: 2. The CDR3 region has the DNA TGTGCCTGGAGTCGGGGACTAGCGGGACAAGAGACCCAGTACTTC. Translating gives CAWSRGLAGQETQYF.

Only a few counts were recorded for this clonotype. The chain links TRBV27 to TRBJ2-7; TRBD2 is a possible D gene (6 bases). V gave up 4 bases and J gave up 9 bases, with 16 bases separating them. The CDR3 has 13 residues. Germline loops: CDR1 MNHEY, CDR2 SMNVEV (reference sequence). The CDR3 DNA reads as TGTGCCAGCAGTTCCGGGACTGTACCCGGGCAGTACTTC. Translating gives CASSSGTVPGQYF.

J is TRBJ1-2 and V is TRBV6-1; D unresolved. V lost 1 base and J 1 base, leaving 7 bases between the germline ends. CDR1 and CDR2 from the germline V gene are MNHNS and SASEGT. CDR3 length equals 14 residues. In DNA, the CDR3 is TGTGCCAGCAGTGAAGGCCTCTTTAACTATGGCTACACCTTC. It encodes CASSEGLFNYGYTF.

V and J are TRBV5-1 and TRBJ2-2; 7 positions agree with TRBD2. Germline V CDR1 and CDR2: SGHRS, YFSETQ. Germline trimming cut 3 bases from V and 3 bases from J; bases unmatched to any gene: 5. This CDR3 is built from 15 residues. CDR3 residues: CASSSGLLYTGELFF. In DNA form, the CDR3 reads TGCGCCAGCAGCTCGGGACTACTATACACCGGGGAGCTGTTTTTT.

This clonotype has ten or more counts. The chain couples TRBV12-3 or TRBV12-4 to TRBJ1-2, with unresolved D. The CDR3 is made up of 13 amino acids. Trimming cost V 11 bases and J 6 bases, with 19 bases left between them. CDR3 sequence reads: CAVARTTWHGYTF. The CDR3 DNA sequence: TGTGCCGTCGCCCGGACTACCTGGCATGGCTACACCTTC.

The J gene is TRBJ1-1, the V gene TRBV6-2 or TRBV6-3; 9 bases are a match to TRBD1. V lost 6 bases to trimming and J lost 2 bases; unmatched junction nucleotides: 10. In germline, CDR1 is MNHEY, CDR2 SVGEGT. The CDR3 has 16 amino acids. In nucleotides, the CDR3 is TGTGCCAGCAGCCGAGATGCGGGACAGGGAAACACTGAAGCTTTCTTT. This sequence encodes CASSRDAGQGNTEAFF.